These 29 T cell receptor beta chains came from one sample sequenced in a study of shared clonotypes between healthy human individuals (TCRdb year 2020). Receptor libraries were prepared by the immunoSEQ multiplex PCR assay. Imported from immuneACCESS, the table was reduced by TCRdb to in-frame sequences with V and J called. These copies leave out some clones; in studies compared against another copy, an unresolved V gene accounts for under half, and the cause of the remainder is not known. The sample data list about 2.5 million clones, and 85% to 95% of these were observed just once. The ten largest make up more than 0.35% of the sample. Sequenced: naive CD4+ T cells from PBMCs. The cell subset or site label for this specimen denotes: CD45RA+ positively selected. The receptors here all came from a man between 18 and 29 years old in good health. Some clones in this sample may be carry-over from other donors' samples.

The chain employs TRBV27 and TRBJ1-6; TRBD1 might be the D (5 bases). V lost 9 bases, J lost 12 bases, and 18 bases lay in between. Germline CDR1 MNHEY, CDR2 SMNVEV (reference sequence). The CDR3 loop spans 13 amino acids. The CDR3 loop reads CASTDPGVGPLHF. CDR3 bases: TGTGCCAGTACAGACCCGGGGGTGGGACCCCTCCACTTT.

The rearrangement joins TRBV6-6 to TRBJ1-4; no clear D. This CDR3 has 16 amino acids. V lost 2 bases to trimming and J lost 0 bases, with 10 bases between them. Germline CDR1 MNHNY, CDR2 SVGAGI (reference sequence). The CDR3 nucleotides read TGTGCCAGCAGTTACGGACGCCCAGCAACTAATGAAAAACTGTTTTTT. Translated: CASSYGRPATNEKLFF.

This CDR3 reads CASSLRGQGPGNTIYF. The CDR3, as DNA: TGTGCCAGCAGTTTAAGAGGCCAGGGACCCGGAAACACCATATATTTT. V and J are TRBV28 and TRBJ1-3; the D gene is possibly TRBD1 (5 bases). CDR1 MDHEN and CDR2 SYDVKM come from the germline V gene. This CDR3 is built from 16 residues. Trimming shortened V by 2 bases and J by 4 bases, and 15 bases separated the two germline ends.

This clone was seen a single time. The CDR3 reads CASSPGRVGTGELFF. The CDR3 DNA is TGTGCCAGTAGTCCGGGGAGGGTCGGCACCGGGGAGCTGTTTTTT. The V call is TRBV19, the J call TRBJ2-2; the match to TRBD2 covers 7 bases. Trimming at V came to 5 bases and at J to 4 bases, leaving 7 bases not matched to a gene. The germline gives CDR1 LNHDA, CDR2 SQIVND (reference sequence). The CDR3 is 15 amino acids. Using reference TRBV19 and TRBJ2-2 for the parts outside the CDR3, the full variable domain is DGGITQSPKYLFRKEGQNVTLSCEQNLNHDAMYWYRQDPGQGLRLIYYSQIVNDFQKGDIAEGYSVSREKKESFPLTVTSAQKNPTAFYLCASSPGRVGTGELFFGEGSRLTVL.

CDR3 amino acids: CASSPSGRRETQYF. The CDR3 coding sequence is TGCGCCAGCAGCCCCAGCGGGAGGAGGGAGACCCAGTACTTC. The genes are TRBV5-1 and TRBJ2-5; 9 bases fit TRBD2. Germline CDR1 SGHRS, CDR2 YFSETQ. V was clipped by 4 bases and J by 5 bases; unmatched bases: 6. The CDR3 totals 14 residues.

V and J are TRBV27 and TRBJ1-5, with D uncertain. Trimming removed 5 bases at V and 1 base at J, with 15 bases between. Per the germline V gene, CDR1 is MNHEY and CDR2 is SMNVEV (reference sequence). This CDR3 comprises 16 residues. The CDR3 DNA reads as TGTGCCAGCAGTCCTACCGACTTACTAAGCAATCAGCCCCAGCATTTT. Translated, it gives CASSPTDLLSNQPQHF.

A remark on this clone: The same CDR3 is also encoded by other DNA sequences in this sample. The chain has TRBV28 and TRBJ1-5; unclear D gene. Trimming cost V 2 bases and J 6 bases, with 11 bases left between them. The V gene's germline CDR1 is MDHEN and CDR2 SYDVKM. CDR3 length: 14 residues. The CDR3 is CASSLMGGSQPQHF. The CDR3 coding sequence is TGTGCCAGCAGTTTAATGGGCGGGAGTCAGCCCCAGCATTTT.

The rearrangement links TRBV4-2 to TRBJ2-7, with TRBD2 identical over 8 bases. The germline V gene has CDR1 LGHNA and CDR2 YNFKEQ. V lost 0 bases and J lost 6; bases outside the gene matches: 4. This CDR3 has 14 amino acids. DNA of the CDR3: TGTGCCAGCAGCCAAGATTGGACTAGCAGCGAGCAGTACTTC. This sequence encodes CASSQDWTSSEQYF.

The chain combines TRBV12-5 with TRBJ2-1; 10 positions agree with TRBD1. This CDR3 comprises 14 residues. V lost 5 bases and J lost 5; bases outside the gene matches: 3. From germline, CDR1 is LGHNT and CDR2 FRNRAP. CDR3 DNA: TGTGCTAGTGGTAGCGGGACAGGGGACAATGAGCAGTTCTTC. Protein: CASGSGTGDNEQFF.

This clone was found once. The V call is TRBV5-1, the J call TRBJ2-2; 10 nucleotides line up with TRBD2. V lost 4 bases, J lost 5 bases, and 11 bases stayed unmatched. CDR3 length: 17 residues. Per the germline V gene, CDR1 is SGHRS and CDR2 is YFSETQ. CDR3 sequence (DNA): TGCGCCAGCAGCCCTGGAGGGGCTAGCGGGGGAACCGGGGAGCTGTTTTTT. Translation gives CASSPGGASGGTGELFF.

Regarding this clone: The same CDR3 arises from other DNA sequences in this sample as well. The CDR3 sequence is CASSLGRTTNEKLFF. CDR3 DNA: TGTGCCAGCAGCCTAGGACGGACAACTAATGAAAAACTGTTTTTT. The chain uses TRBV5-6 and TRBJ1-4; the D is unclear. V lost 4 bases to trimming and J lost 0 bases, with 10 bases between them. CDR3 size: 15 residues. Per the germline V gene, CDR1 is SGHDT and CDR2 is YYEEEE.

This rearrangement joins TRBV19 to TRBJ2-1, with 10 bases aligning to TRBD1. The CDR3 has 14 residues. The V segment lost 10 bases and the J segment 3 bases; nucleotides outside the gene matches: 6. Germline CDR1 is LNHDA and CDR2 is SQIVND (reference sequence). The CDR3 loop is CATRQGAIYNEQFF. DNA for the CDR3: TGTGCCACCCGACAGGGGGCAATCTACAATGAGCAGTTCTTC. The variable domain in full, completed from reference TRBV19 and TRBJ2-1, reads DGGITQSPKYLFRKEGQNVTLSCEQNLNHDAMYWYRQDPGQGLRLIYYSQIVNDFQKGDIAEGYSVSREKKESFPLTVTSAQKNPTAFYLCATRQGAIYNEQFFGPGTRLTVL.

The V and J genes are TRBV5-1 and TRBJ2-7; unclear D gene. Per germline, CDR1 SGHRS and CDR2 YFSETQ. The length of the CDR3 is 14 residues. Between the trimmed V and J ends, which lost 5 bases and 7 bases, there was a span of 19 bases. For the CDR3, the DNA is TGCGCCAGCAGTTTACTCGGCCCGGCCGGTGAGCAGTACTTC. Translated, it gives CASSLLGPAGEQYF.

On this clone: Other DNA sequences in the sample encode the same CDR3. J is TRBJ1-5 and V is TRBV4-3; D unclear. Germline CDR1 reads LGHNA; CDR2 reads YSLEER. Trimming left V 0 bases short and J 4 bases short, with 7 bases between. This CDR3 is 14 amino acids long. CDR3: CASSQDPYNQPQHF. CDR3 in DNA: TGCGCCAGCAGCCAAGACCCCTATAATCAGCCCCAGCATTTT.

This clone was recorded once. The gene calls are TRBV7-6 and TRBJ2-2; D may match TRBD1 or TRBD2 (5 bases each). The CDR3 sequence is 17 residues long. Trimming stripped 0 bases from V and 1 base from J, with 12 bases between. CDR1 and CDR2 from the germline V gene are SGHVS and FNYEAQ. The CDR3: CASSLAGVGVNTGELFF. The DNA for the CDR3 is TGTGCCAGCAGCTTAGCAGGGGTCGGGGTGAACACCGGGGAGCTGTTTTTT.

This chain joins TRBV29-1 and TRBJ1-1; D may be TRBD1 (5 bases). The germline gives CDR1 SQVTM, CDR2 ANQGSEA. Trimming removed 8 bases at V and 0 bases at J, with 10 bases between. CDR3 size: 12 residues. The CDR3 coding sequence is TGCAGCACCCGACAGATGAACACTGAAGCTTTCTTT. Its translation: CSTRQMNTEAFF.

The chain combines TRBV28 with TRBJ2-7; 7 bases are shared with TRBD2. Germline CDR1 and CDR2: MDHEN and SYDVKM. The CDR3 loop spans 12 amino acids. V shed 4 bases, J shed 11 bases, and the junction held 8 bases outside the gene matches. The CDR3 loop is CASSSGGRWEYF. The CDR3 bases are TGTGCCAGCAGTTCGGGCGGGAGATGGGAGTACTTC.

The chain combines TRBV20-1 with TRBJ1-1, with D hard to call. Germline V gene data show CDR1 as DFQATT and CDR2 as SNEGSKA (reference sequence). The CDR3 sequence is 11 residues long. The V gene lost 7 bases and the J gene lost 8 bases, with 14 bases spanning the gap. CDR3 loop: CSGRTHSEAFF. The CDR3 coding sequence is TGCAGTGGCCGAACGCACAGCGAAGCTTTCTTT.

V and J are TRBV12-5 and TRBJ2-3; D is unclear. Germline V CDR1 and CDR2: LGHNT, FRNRAP. V was clipped by 2 bases and J by 8 bases, with 8 bases between them. This CDR3 contains 12 residues. In DNA form, the CDR3 reads TGTGCTAGTGGTTTGCGTGATGGTACGCAGTATTTT. Translation gives CASGLRDGTQYF.

J is TRBJ2-7 and V is TRBV30; D uncertain. CDR1 is GTSNPN and CDR2 is SVGIG in the germline V gene (reference sequence). V shed 5 bases and J shed 2 bases, with 13 bases lying between them. This CDR3 has 13 amino acids. In nucleotides, the CDR3 is TGTGCCTGGTCGTGGACGGCACCCTACGAGCAGTACTTC. Its protein product is CAWSWTAPYEQYF.

V and J are TRBV25-1 and TRBJ2-1; possible D gene TRBD2, 6 bases. This CDR3 contains 15 residues. Germline CDR1 is MGHDK and CDR2 is SYGVNS. The ends were cut back, 1 base at V and 6 bases at J, with 13 bases in the middle. The CDR3 loop reads CASSEFGSSGNEQFF. The CDR3 DNA reads as TGTGCCAGCAGTGAATTCGGGAGTAGTGGCAATGAGCAGTTCTTC.

The genes are TRBV9 and TRBJ2-1, with 9 bases fitting TRBD2. CDR3 length: 15 residues. Trimming cost V 1 base and J 9 bases; bases outside gene matches: 8. Per germline, CDR1 SGDLS and CDR2 YYNGEE. CDR3 sequence: CASSVRSGSGGEQFF. The CDR3 DNA follows: TGTGCCAGCAGCGTACGTAGCGGGAGTGGTGGTGAGCAGTTCTTC.

The chain has TRBV5-5 and TRBJ1-5, with D possibly being TRBD1 (5 bases). The V and J ends lost 2 bases and 2 bases respectively, with 11 bases between them. This CDR3 spans 15 amino acids. In germline, CDR1 is SGHKS, CDR2 YYEKEE (reference sequence). CDR3 nucleotides: TGTGCCAGCAGCTTAAGGGACTATGGCAATCAGCCCCAGCATTTT. Amino acid sequence: CASSLRDYGNQPQHF. The full variable domain, its missing parts supplied by reference TRBV5-5 and TRBJ1-5, is DAGVTQSPTHLIKTRGQQVTLRCSPISGHKSVSWYQQVLGQGPQFIFQYYEKEERGRGNFPDRFSARQFPNYSSELNVNALLLGDSALYLCASSLRDYGNQPQHFGDGTRLSIL.

The chain joins TRBV7-9 to TRBJ2-5; 12 nucleotides match TRBD1. This CDR3 has 16 residues. Trimming cost V 5 bases and J 4 bases; bases outside gene matches: 8. Germline CDR1 reads SEHNR; CDR2 reads FQNEAQ (reference sequence). CDR3 sequence: CASSPVGTGGAETQYF. DNA of the CDR3: TGTGCCAGCAGCCCGGTCGGGACAGGGGGCGCAGAGACCCAGTACTTC.

The chain joins TRBV7-9 to TRBJ2-1; TRBD1 aligns across 9 bases. V shed 5 bases, J shed 5 bases, and the junction held 4 bases outside the gene matches. CDR3 length: 14 residues. Germline V gene data show CDR1 as SEHNR and CDR2 as FQNEAQ (reference sequence). CDR3 protein: CASSPGQGNNEQFF. The CDR3 nucleotides read TGTGCCAGCAGCCCGGGACAGGGCAACAATGAGCAGTTCTTC.

V usage is TRBV20-1 and J usage is TRBJ1-2; no reliable D call. The CDR3 extends over 11 amino acids. V was clipped by 1 base and J by 3 bases, with 3 bases between them. From germline, CDR1 is DFQATT and CDR2 SNEGSKA (reference sequence). The CDR3 here is CSARVHYGYTF. DNA for the CDR3: TGCAGTGCTAGAGTACACTATGGCTACACCTTC.

The chain couples TRBV5-4 to TRBJ2-3, with 9 nucleotides matching TRBD1. The CDR3 runs 15 residues. CDR1 and CDR2 (germline): SGHNT, YYREEE (reference sequence). V trimming: 7 bases; J trimming: 2 bases; junction bases outside the gene matches: 8. In nucleotides, the CDR3 is TGTGCCAGCGGAACAGGGGGCCTTAACACAGATACGCAGTATTTT. Translating it yields CASGTGGLNTDTQYF.

This clone was recorded only once. This same CDR3 is encoded by further DNA sequences in the sample. The chain has TRBV7-9 and TRBJ1-2; weak D call: TRBD1 (6 bases). V lost 6 bases and J lost 5, with 7 bases in between. The germline V gene encodes CDR1 SEHNR and CDR2 FQNEAQ (reference sequence). The CDR3 contains 11 residues. The CDR3: CASSQGYGYTF. CDR3 bases: TGTGCCAGCAGTCAGGGGTATGGCTACACCTTC.

J is TRBJ2-5 and V is TRBV7-8, with 7 bases identical to TRBD2. CDR3 length equals 15 residues. CDR1 is SGHVS and CDR2 is FQNEAQ in the germline V gene. V was clipped by 5 bases and J by 5 bases; unmatched bases: 11. For the CDR3, the DNA is TGTGCCAGCAGCCTGGGGGGAGGGGTTCGGGAGACCCAGTACTTC. Translating gives CASSLGGGVRETQYF.